These T cell receptor beta chains were read from a single sample in a study of T cells in Graves' hyperthyroidism and ophthalmopathy. TCRdb reanalysed the multiplex PCR reads using MiXCR and keeps one entry per CDR3 protein. The data show 610,000 or so distinct CDR3 sequences, about half seen once. Material for sequencing was peripheral blood or thyroid tissue (not recorded which). Every receptor here comes from a woman younger than 35 with Graves' hyperthyroidism. The CDR3 runs from the conserved cysteine through the conserved F or W. D genes are given only for firm matches. Clone size is not always given. Where it is, it says once, few, many or a class for expanded clones.

d_gene: NA
abundance: many
v_gene: TRBV2
j_gene: TRBJ2-5
CDR3aa: CASSDMGGETQYF
CDR3nt: TGTGCCAGCAGTGATATGGGGGGCGAGACCCAGTACTTC

d_gene: TRBD1
abundance: many
v_gene: TRBV10-3
j_gene: TRBJ1-4
CDR3aa: CAISEPGTGDEKLFF
CDR3nt: TGTGCCATCAGTGAACCTGGGACAGGGGACGAAAAACTGTTTTTT

d_gene: TRBD1
abundance: NA
v_gene: TRBV6-2/TRBV6-3
j_gene: TRBJ1-1
CDR3aa: CASSYPWTGGGSAFF
CDR3nt: TGTGCCAGCAGTTATCCCTGGACAGGAGGCGGTTCGGCTTTCTTT

d_gene: NA
abundance: many
v_gene: TRBV7-8
j_gene: TRBJ2-5
CDR3aa: CASSWSRGGSETQYF
CDR3nt: TGTGCCAGCAGCTGGTCGCGGGGCGGGTCGGAGACCCAGTACTTC

d_gene: NA
abundance: many
v_gene: TRBV7-9
j_gene: TRBJ2-7
CDR3aa: CASSPVREQYF
CDR3nt: TGTGCCAGCAGCCCGGTCCGCGAGCAGTACTTC

d_gene: NA
abundance: many
v_gene: TRBV5-1
j_gene: TRBJ2-2
CDR3aa: CASIPSGVPGELFF
CDR3nt: TGCGCCAGCATTCCGTCGGGGGTACCCGGGGAGCTGTTTTTT

d_gene: NA
abundance: NA
v_gene: TRBV5-4
j_gene: TRBJ2-7
CDR3aa: CASNPDSREQYF
CDR3nt: TGTGCCAGCAATCCGGACTCGAGGGAGCAGTACTTC

d_gene: NA
abundance: NA
v_gene: TRBV30
j_gene: TRBJ1-5
CDR3aa: CAWSPDSNQPQHF
CDR3nt: TGTGCCTGGAGTCCAGATAGCAATCAGCCCCAGCATTTT

d_gene: TRBD1
abundance: NA
v_gene: TRBV10-3
j_gene: TRBJ1-6
CDR3aa: CAISTGQAGSPLHF
CDR3nt: TGTGCCATCAGCACTGGACAGGCGGGCTCACCCCTCCACTTT

d_gene: NA
abundance: NA
v_gene: TRBV7-2
j_gene: TRBJ2-1
CDR3aa: CASSLDMGGLYNEQFF
CDR3nt: TGTGCCAGCAGCTTGGATATGGGGGGTCTGTACAATGAGCAGTTCTTC

d_gene: NA
abundance: few
v_gene: TRBV20-1
j_gene: TRBJ1-3
CDR3aa: CSVSYREGNTIYF
CDR3nt: TGCAGTGTTTCGTACAGGGAAGGAAACACCATATATTTT

d_gene: TRBD2
abundance: NA
v_gene: TRBV15
j_gene: TRBJ2-1
CDR3aa: CATSTGLAGVGGNEQFF
CDR3nt: TGTGCCACCAGCACGGGACTAGCGGGAGTGGGCGGGAATGAGCAGTTCTTC

d_gene: TRBD2
abundance: many
v_gene: TRBV25-1
j_gene: TRBJ2-7
CDR3aa: CASSEDLAGGTAEQYF
CDR3nt: TGTGCCAGCAGTGAAGATCTAGCGGGGGGGACCGCCGAGCAGTACTTC

d_gene: NA
abundance: many
v_gene: TRBV6-5
j_gene: TRBJ2-7
CDR3aa: CASCGTSGEQYF
CDR3nt: TGTGCCAGTTGCGGGACAAGTGGGGAGCAGTACTTC

d_gene: NA
abundance: many
v_gene: TRBV19
j_gene: TRBJ1-1
CDR3aa: CASLSRGLTAFF
CDR3nt: TGTGCCAGCCTATCCCGTGGCCTAACAGCTTTCTTT